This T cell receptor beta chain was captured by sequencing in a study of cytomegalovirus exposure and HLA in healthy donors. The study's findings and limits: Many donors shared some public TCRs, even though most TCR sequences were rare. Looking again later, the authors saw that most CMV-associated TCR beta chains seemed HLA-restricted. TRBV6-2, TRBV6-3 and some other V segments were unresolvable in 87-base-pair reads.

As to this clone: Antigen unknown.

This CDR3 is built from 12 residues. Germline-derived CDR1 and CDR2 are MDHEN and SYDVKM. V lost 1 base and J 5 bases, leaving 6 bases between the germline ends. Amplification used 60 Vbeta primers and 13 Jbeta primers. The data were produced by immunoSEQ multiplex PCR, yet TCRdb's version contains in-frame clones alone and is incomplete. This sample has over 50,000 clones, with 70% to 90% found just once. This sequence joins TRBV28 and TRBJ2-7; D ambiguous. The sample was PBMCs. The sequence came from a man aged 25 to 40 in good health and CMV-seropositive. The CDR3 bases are TGTGCCAGCAGTTTATCCAGCGACGAGCAGTACTTC. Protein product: CASSLSSDEQYF.